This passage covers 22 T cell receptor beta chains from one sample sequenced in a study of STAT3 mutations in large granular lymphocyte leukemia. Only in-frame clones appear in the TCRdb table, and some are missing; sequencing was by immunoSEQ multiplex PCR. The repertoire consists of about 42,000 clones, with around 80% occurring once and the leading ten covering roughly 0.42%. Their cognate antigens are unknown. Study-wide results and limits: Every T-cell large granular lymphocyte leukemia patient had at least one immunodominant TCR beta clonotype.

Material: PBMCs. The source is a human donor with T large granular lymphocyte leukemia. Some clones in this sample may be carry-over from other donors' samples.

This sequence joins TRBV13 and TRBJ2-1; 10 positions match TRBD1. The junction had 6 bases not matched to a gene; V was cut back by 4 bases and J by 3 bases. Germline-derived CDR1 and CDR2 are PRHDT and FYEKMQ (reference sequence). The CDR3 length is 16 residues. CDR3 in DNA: TGTGCCAGCAGCTCCACGGACAGGGGGTACTACAATGAGCAGTTCTTC. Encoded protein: CASSSTDRGYYNEQFF.

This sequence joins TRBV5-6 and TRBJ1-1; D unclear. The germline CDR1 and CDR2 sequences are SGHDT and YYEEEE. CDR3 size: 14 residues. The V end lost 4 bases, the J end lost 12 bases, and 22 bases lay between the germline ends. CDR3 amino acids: CASSRLAGVSLTFF. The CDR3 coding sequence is TGTGCCAGCAGCCGCCTGGCGGGCGTTTCATTAACTTTCTTT.

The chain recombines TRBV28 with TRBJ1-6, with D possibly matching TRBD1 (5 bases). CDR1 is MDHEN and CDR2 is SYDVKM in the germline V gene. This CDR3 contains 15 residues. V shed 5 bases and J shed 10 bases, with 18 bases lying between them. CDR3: CASSPMRGSGSPLHF. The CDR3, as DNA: TGTGCCAGCAGTCCCATGAGGGGTTCCGGCTCACCCCTCCACTTT.

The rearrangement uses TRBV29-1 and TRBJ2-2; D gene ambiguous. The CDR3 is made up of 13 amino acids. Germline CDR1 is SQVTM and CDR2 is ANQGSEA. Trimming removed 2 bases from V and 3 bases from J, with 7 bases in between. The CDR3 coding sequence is TGCAGCGTTGAAACCCTCGACACCGGGGAGCTGTTTTTT. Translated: CSVETLDTGELFF.

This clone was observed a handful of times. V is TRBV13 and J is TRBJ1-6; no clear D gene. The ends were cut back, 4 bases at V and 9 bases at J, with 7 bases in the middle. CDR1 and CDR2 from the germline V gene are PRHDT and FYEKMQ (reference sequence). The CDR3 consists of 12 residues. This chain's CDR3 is CASSSLGSPLHF. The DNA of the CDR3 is TGTGCCAGCAGCTCGCTCGGTTCACCCCTCCACTTT.

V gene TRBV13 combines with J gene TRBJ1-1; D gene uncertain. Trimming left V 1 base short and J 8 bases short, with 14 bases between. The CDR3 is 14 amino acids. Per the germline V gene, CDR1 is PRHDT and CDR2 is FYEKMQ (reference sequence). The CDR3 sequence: CASSLAVDGPEAFF. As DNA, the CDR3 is TGTGCCAGCAGCTTAGCGGTCGACGGGCCCGAAGCTTTCTTT.

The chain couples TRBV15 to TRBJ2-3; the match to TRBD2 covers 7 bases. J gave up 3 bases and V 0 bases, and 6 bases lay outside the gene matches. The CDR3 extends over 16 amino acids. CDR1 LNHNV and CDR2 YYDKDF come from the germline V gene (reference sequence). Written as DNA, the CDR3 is TGTGCCACCAGCAGAGATTCCCGGCGGGGGACAGATACGCAGTATTTT. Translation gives CATSRDSRRGTDTQYF.

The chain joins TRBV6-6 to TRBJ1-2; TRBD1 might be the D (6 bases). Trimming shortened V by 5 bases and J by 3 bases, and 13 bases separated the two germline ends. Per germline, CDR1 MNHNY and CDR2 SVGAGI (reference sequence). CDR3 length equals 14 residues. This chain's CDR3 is CASSTQGVDYGYTF. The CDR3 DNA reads TGTGCCAGCAGTACACAGGGCGTGGACTATGGCTACACCTTC.

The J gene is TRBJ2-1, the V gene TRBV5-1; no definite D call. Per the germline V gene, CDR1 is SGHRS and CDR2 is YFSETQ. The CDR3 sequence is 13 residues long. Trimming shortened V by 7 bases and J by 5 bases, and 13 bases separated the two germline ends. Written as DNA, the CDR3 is TGCGCCAGCGGACCTAAGGGCGACAATGAGCAGTTCTTC. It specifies CASGPKGDNEQFF. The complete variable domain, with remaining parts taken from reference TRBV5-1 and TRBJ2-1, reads KAGVTQTPRYLIKTRGQQVTLSCSPISGHRSVSWYQQTPGQGLQFLFEYFSETQRNKGNFPGRFSGRQFSNSRSEMNVSTLELGDSALYLCASGPKGDNEQFFGPGTRLTVL.

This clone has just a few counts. CDR3 region: CASRFMGALALGDTQYF. CDR3 in DNA: TGTGCCAGCAGATTCATGGGGGCCCTAGCCTTAGGAGATACGCAGTATTTT. V is TRBV7-9 and J is TRBJ2-3, with a possible D match to TRBD1 (6 bases). CDR3 size: 17 residues. Germline assignment: CDR1 SEHNR and CDR2 FQNEAQ (reference sequence). The V end lost 6 bases, the J end lost 5 bases, and 24 bases lay between the germline ends.

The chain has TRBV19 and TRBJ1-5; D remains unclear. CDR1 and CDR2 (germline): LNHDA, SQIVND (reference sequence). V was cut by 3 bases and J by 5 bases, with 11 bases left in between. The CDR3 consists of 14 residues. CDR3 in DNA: TGTGCCAGTAGTATTATCCGGGCGGATCAGCCCCAGCATTTT. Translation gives CASSIIRADQPQHF. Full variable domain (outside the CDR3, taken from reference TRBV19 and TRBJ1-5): DGGITQSPKYLFRKEGQNVTLSCEQNLNHDAMYWYRQDPGQGLRLIYYSQIVNDFQKGDIAEGYSVSREKKESFPLTVTSAQKNPTAFYLCASSIIRADQPQHFGDGTRLSIL.

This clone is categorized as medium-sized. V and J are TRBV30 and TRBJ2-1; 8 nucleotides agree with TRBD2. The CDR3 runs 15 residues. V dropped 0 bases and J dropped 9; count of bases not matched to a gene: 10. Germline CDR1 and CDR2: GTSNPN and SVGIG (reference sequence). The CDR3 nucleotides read TGTGCCTGGAGTGTACAGGCCGGGACTAGAGGTGAGCAGTTCTTC. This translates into CAWSVQAGTRGEQFF.

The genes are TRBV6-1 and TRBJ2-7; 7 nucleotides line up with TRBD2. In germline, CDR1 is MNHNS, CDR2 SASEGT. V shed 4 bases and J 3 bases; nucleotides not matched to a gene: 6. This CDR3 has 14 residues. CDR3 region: CASSVASGYYEQYV. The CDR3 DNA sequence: TGTGCCAGCAGTGTGGCTAGCGGATACTACGAGCAGTACGTC.

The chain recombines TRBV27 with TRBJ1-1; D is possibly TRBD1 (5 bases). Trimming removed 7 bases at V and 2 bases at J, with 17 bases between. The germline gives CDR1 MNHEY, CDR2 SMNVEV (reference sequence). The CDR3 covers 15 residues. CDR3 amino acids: CASTSIGTINTEAFF. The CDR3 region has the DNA TGTGCCAGCACTTCCATTGGGACGATTAACACTGAAGCTTTCTTT.

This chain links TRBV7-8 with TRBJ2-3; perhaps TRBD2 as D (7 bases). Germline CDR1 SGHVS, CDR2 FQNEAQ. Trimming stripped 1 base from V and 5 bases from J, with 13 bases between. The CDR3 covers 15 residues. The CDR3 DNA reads TGTGCCAGCAGCTTAGAAGGGGGGGCGGGAGATACGCAGTATTTT. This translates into CASSLEGGAGDTQYF.

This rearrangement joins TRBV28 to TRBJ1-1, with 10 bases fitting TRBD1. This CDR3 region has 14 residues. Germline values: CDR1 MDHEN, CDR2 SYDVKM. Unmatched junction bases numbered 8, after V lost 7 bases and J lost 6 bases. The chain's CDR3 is CASIPGQGFSEAFF. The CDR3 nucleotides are TGTGCCAGCATCCCGGGACAGGGGTTTTCTGAAGCTTTCTTT.

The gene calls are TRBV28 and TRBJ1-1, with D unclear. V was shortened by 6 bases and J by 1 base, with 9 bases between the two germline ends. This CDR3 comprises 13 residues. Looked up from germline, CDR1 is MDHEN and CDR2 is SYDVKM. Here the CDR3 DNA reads TGTGCCAGCAGAGAAGGCTGGAACACTGAAGCTTTCTTT. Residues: CASREGWNTEAFF.

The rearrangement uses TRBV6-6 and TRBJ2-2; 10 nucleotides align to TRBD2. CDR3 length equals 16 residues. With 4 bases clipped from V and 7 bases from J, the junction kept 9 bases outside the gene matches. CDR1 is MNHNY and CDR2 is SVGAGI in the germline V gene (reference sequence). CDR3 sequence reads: CASSSFSGGGGGELFF. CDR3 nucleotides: TGTGCCAGCAGTTCATTCAGCGGGGGGGGAGGCGGGGAGCTGTTTTTT.

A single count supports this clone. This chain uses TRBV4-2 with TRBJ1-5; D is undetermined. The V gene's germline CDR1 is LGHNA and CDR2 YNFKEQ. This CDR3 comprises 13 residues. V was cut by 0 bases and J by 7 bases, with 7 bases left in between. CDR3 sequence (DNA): TGTGCCAGCAGCCAAGATCCGGGACAGCCCCAGCATTTT. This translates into CASSQDPGQPQHF.

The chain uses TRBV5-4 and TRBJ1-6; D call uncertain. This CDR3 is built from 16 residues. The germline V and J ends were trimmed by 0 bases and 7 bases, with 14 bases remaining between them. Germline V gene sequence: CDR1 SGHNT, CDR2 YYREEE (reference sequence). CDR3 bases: TGTGCCAGCAGCTTGGGGAATCGGGCCACAAATTCACCCCTCCACTTT. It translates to CASSLGNRATNSPLHF.

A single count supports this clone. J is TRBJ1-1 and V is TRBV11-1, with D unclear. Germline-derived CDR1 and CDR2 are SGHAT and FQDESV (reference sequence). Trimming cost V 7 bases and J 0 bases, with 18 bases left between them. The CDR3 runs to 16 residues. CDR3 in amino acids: CASTQSDGLMNTEAFF. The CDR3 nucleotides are TGTGCCAGCACCCAATCCGACGGCCTCATGAACACTGAAGCTTTCTTT.

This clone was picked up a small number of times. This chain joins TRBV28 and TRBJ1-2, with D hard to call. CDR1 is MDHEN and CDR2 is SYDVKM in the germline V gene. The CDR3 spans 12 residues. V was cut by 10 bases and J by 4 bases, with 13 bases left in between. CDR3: CATIVWAYGYTF. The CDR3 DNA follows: TGTGCCACCATCGTCTGGGCCTATGGCTACACCTTC.